Listed here is a single T cell receptor (beta chain). Its antigen remains unknown. Trimming took 3 bases from V and 5 from J, leaving 11 bases between them. Germline-derived CDR1 and CDR2 are MNHEY and SMNVEV (reference sequence). The CDR3 consists of 13 residues. The data derive from a study of T cell responses to AZD1222 COVID-19 vaccine. Measured with immunoSEQ multiplex PCR; TCRdb has only the in-frame clones, and not every one. The data hold roughly 150,000 clones, with about nine tenths observed a single time. Study results and limitations: Repertoires were collected only later (after the peak T cell response had occurred). Clonal diversity was possibly underestimated; the donors were predominantly white British and more often female. Unmutated variant regions are reportedly the target of nearly half of TCRs that are spike-specific.

V and J are TRBV27 and TRBJ2-7; a weak D match, TRBD1 (6 bases). Sequencing used peripheral blood, obtained 28 days after the second AZD1222 dose. The TCR sequence derives from an adult who received the AZD1222 COVID-19 vaccine. CDR3 loop: CASSLTGLHEQYF. The CDR3 nucleotides read TGTGCCAGCAGTTTGACAGGCTTACACGAGCAGTACTTC.